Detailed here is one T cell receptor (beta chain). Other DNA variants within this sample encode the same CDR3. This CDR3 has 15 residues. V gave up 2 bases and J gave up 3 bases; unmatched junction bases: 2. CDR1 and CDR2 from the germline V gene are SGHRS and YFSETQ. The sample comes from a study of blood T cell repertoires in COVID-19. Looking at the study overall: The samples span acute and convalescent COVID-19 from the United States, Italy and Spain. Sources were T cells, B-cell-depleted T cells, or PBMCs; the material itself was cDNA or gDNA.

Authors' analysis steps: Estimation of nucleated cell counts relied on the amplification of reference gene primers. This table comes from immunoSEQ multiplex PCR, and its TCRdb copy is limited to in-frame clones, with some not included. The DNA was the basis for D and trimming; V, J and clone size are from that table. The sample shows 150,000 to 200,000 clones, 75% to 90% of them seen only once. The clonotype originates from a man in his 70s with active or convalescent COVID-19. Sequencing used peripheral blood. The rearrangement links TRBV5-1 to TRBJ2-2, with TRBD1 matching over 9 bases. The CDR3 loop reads CASSLQGADTGELFF. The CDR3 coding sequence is TGCGCCAGCAGCTTACAGGGGGCTGACACCGGGGAGCTGTTTTTT. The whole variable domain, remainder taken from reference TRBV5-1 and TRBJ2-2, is KAGVTQTPRYLIKTRGQQVTLSCSPISGHRSVSWYQQTPGQGLQFLFEYFSETQRNKGNFPGRFSGRQFSNSRSEMNVSTLELGDSALYLCASSLQGADTGELFFGEGSRLTVL.